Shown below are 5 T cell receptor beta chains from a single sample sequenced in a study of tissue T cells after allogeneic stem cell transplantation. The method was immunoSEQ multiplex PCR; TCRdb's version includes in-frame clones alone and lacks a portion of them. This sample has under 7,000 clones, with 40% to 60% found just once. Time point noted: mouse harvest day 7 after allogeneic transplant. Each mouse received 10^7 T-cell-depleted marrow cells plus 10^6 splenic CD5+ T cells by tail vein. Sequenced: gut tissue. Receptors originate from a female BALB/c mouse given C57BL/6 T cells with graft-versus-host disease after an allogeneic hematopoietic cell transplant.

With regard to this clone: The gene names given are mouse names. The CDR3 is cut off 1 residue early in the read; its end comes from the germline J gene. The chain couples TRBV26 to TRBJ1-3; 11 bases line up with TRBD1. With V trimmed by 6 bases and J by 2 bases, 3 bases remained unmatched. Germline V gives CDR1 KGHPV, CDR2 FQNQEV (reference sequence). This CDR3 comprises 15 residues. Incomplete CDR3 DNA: TGTGCCAGCAGCCGGGGACAGGGGGCTGGAAATACGCTCTAT. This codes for CASSRGQGAGNTLY. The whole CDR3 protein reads CASSRGQGAGNTLYF. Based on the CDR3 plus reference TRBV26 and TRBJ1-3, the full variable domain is NSKVIQTPRYLVKGQGQKAKMRCIPEKGHPVVFWYQQNKNNEFKFLINFQNQEVLQQIDMTEKRFSAECPSNSPCSLEIQSSEAGDSALYLCASSRGQGAGNTLYFGEGSRLIVV.

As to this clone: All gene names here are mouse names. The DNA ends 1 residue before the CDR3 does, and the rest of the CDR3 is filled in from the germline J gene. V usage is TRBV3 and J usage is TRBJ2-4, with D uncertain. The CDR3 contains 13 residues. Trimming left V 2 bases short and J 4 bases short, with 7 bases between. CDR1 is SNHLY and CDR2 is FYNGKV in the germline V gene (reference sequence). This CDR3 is CASSLNNKNTLYF. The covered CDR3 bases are TGTGCCAGCAGCTTAAACAACAAAAACACCTTGTAC.

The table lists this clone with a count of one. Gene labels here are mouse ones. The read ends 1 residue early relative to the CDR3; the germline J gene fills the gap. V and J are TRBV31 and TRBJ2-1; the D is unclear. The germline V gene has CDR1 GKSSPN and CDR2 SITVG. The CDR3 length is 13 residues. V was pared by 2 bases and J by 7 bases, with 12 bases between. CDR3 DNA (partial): TGTGCCTGGAGTTCGGGAACGGGGGCTGAGCAGTTC. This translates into CAWSSGTGAEQF. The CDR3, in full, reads CAWSSGTGAEQFF.

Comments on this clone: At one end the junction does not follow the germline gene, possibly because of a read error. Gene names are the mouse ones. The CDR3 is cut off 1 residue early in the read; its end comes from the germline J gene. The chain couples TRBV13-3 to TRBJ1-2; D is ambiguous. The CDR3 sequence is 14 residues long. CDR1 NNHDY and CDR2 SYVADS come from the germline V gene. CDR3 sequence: CASGERAVNSDYTF. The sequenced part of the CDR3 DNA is TGTGCCAGCGGTGAGAGGGCAGTAAACTCCGACTACACC.

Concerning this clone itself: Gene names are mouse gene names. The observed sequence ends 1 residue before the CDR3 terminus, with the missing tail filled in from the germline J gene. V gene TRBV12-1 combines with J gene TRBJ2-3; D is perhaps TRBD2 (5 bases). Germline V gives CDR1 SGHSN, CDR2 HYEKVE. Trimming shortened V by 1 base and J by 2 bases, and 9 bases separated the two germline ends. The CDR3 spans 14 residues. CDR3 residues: CASSLVGNAETLYF. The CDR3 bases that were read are TGTGCCAGCTCTCTTGTGGGGAATGCAGAAACGCTGTAT.